A selection of T cell receptor beta chains follows, all from one sample in a study of cytomegalovirus exposure and HLA in healthy donors. The protocol was immunoSEQ multiplex PCR, while the TCRdb copy is restricted to in-frame clones and leaves out a portion. The table lists approximately 130,000 clones, about four fifths of them singletons. The sequencing sample was made of PBMCs. The receptors originated from a young man in good health and CMV-seronegative. The conserved cysteine and the conserved F or W are not part of the CDR3 here. Fields, in order: D gene, V gene, CDR3 protein. A D gene is named only where the DNA matches it firmly.

D: TRBD1; V: TRBV14; CDR3: ASSPNRGDYTDTQY
D: -; V: TRBV7-8; CDR3: ASSLATGAGEQF
D: -; V: TRBV5-5; CDR3: ASSLGLRGNQPQH
D: -; V: TRBV12-5; CDR3: ASGLVGSGTYNEQF
D: -; V: TRBV6-1; CDR3: ASSERRRAHDGYT
D: TRBD1; V: TRBV12-5; CDR3: ASGLSFWDSRNYGYT
D: -; V: TRBV29-1; CDR3: SVGESDTQY
D: TRBD2; V: TRBV30; CDR3: AWRAGGTNTGELF
D: -; V: TRBV9; CDR3: ASSVGGGAGSDTEAF
D: TRBD2; V: TRBV19; CDR3: ATKTRRGLVGELF
D: -; V: TRBV5-1; CDR3: ASTVTAGGETQY
D: -; V: TRBV5-5; CDR3: ASSLASVNIHSSWDGYT
D: -; V: TRBV5-8; CDR3: ASSLAEGQPQH
D: TRBD1; V: TRBV28; CDR3: ASSFLGQGNNEQY
D: -; V: TRBV15; CDR3: ATSNLPLQETQY
D: -; V: TRBV19; CDR3: ASSEGGAPKH
D: -; V: TRBV28; CDR3: ASSLAGESDTIY
D: -; V: TRBV6-5; CDR3: ASRDRAGEETQY
D: TRBD1; V: TRBV19; CDR3: ASSIDRTGGNYGYT
D: -; V: TRBV28; CDR3: ASSLIQSQYGYT
D: -; V: TRBV30; CDR3: AWGEAYEQY
D: TRBD1; V: TRBV5-1; CDR3: ASSLGQPSSGNTIY
D: -; V: TRBV7-8; CDR3: ASSQTSLNTGELF
D: -; V: TRBV30; CDR3: AWSVSRNEKLF
D: -; V: TRBV10-3; CDR3: AISVRGTLPEAF
D: TRBD1; V: TRBV7-2; CDR3: ASSSQTGGERAQY
D: -; V: TRBV28; CDR3: ASSLSTGWGYT
D: TRBD1; V: TRBV18; CDR3: ASSPGLPRDRQQY
D: TRBD1; V: TRBV7-8; CDR3: ASSPQTGAYNSPLH
D: -; V: TRBV4-3; CDR3: ASSQVTVIGGTEAF
D: -; V: TRBV19; CDR3: ASSRTQSYNEQF
D: -; V: TRBV11-2; CDR3: ASSLGGRPNEKLF
D: TRBD1; V: TRBV6-1; CDR3: ASRAYRGAKNIQY
D: TRBD1; V: TRBV6-5; CDR3: ASRNRGYGYT
D: TRBD2; V: TRBV7-3; CDR3: ASRNGGSHEQY
D: -; V: TRBV28; CDR3: ASTTRWPQH
D: TRBD1; V: TRBV2; CDR3: ASREQTGGNSPLH
D: TRBD2; V: TRBV19; CDR3: ASSFGEGPFYEQY
D: -; V: TRBV30; CDR3: AWSRGDQPQH
D: TRBD1; V: TRBV6-1; CDR3: TTGTGNSPLH
D: -; V: TRBV4-3; CDR3: ASNYRENSPLH
D: -; V: TRBV5-1; CDR3: ASSLQTRGDTQY
D: TRBD1; V: TRBV19; CDR3: ASRLRTGYNEQF
D: TRBD1; V: TRBV9; CDR3: ASSLSRTGKADTQY
D: -; V: TRBV15; CDR3: ATSPDRNYGYT
D: -; V: TRBV7-9; CDR3: ASSLDDRRIYGYT
D: -; V: TRBV18; CDR3: ASSPRGGQGTQY
D: -; V: TRBV2; CDR3: ASSGGRADEQY
D: TRBD1; V: TRBV5-4; CDR3: ASSPGTDTYEQY
D: -; V: TRBV19; CDR3: ASREVKRGNQPQH
D: -; V: TRBV27; CDR3: ASSLSSGGGGPQH